Reported below is one T cell receptor beta chain. The data were obtained in a study of T cells in Graves' hyperthyroidism and ophthalmopathy. TCR beta CDR3 regions were amplified from RNA. In the first-round RT-PCR of the TCR CDR3, the HTBI primer set was used. TCRdb reanalysed the multiplex PCR reads using MiXCR and keeps one entry per CDR3 protein. The sample includes approximately 360,000 distinct CDR3 sequences, 15% to 18% seen only once; the top ten take about 27%. The germline gives CDR1 SGHAT, CDR2 FQNNGV. V lost 5 bases and J 4 bases, leaving 11 bases between the germline ends. The CDR3 spans 13 residues. A roughly 10 ml volume of fresh peripheral blood provided the PBMCs.

The receptor was derived from a woman aged 18-29 years with Graves' hyperthyroidism that later progressed to Graves' ophthalmopathy. The rearrangement links TRBV11-2 to TRBJ1-1; D remains unclear. The sequenced sample consisted of blood. CDR3 amino acids: CASSATLGTEAFF. DNA for the CDR3: TGTGCCAGCAGCGCTACACTGGGCACTGAAGCTTTCTTT.